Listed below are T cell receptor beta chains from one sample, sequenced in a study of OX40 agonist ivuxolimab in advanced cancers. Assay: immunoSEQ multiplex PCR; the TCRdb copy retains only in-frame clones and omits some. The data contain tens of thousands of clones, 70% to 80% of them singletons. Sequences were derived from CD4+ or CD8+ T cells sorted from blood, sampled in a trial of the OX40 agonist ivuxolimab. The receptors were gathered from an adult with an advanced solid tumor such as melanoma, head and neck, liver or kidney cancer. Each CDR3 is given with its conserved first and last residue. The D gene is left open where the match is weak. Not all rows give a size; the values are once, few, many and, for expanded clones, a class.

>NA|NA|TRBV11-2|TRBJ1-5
CASSSRPGEPQHF
TGTGCCAGCAGCTCCCGCCCGGGTGAGCCCCAGCATTTT
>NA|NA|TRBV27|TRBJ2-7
CASTYGYRSYEQYF
TGTGCCAGCACTTATGGATACCGCTCCTACGAGCAGTACTTC
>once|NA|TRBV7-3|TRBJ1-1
CASSLTQANTEAFF
TGTGCCAGCAGCTTAACGCAAGCGAACACTGAAGCTTTCTTT
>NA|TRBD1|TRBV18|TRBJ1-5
CASSGQGGNQPQHF
TGTGCCAGCTCAGGACAGGGAGGCAATCAGCCCCAGCATTTT
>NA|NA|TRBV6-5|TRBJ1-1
CASSSRAEAFF
TGTGCCAGCAGCTCTCGGGCTGAAGCTTTCTTT
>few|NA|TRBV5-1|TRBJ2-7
CASSLGQDYEQYF
TGCGCCAGCAGCTTGGGACAGGACTACGAGCAGTACTTC
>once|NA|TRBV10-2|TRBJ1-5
CASSDRDQPQHF
TGCGCCAGCAGTGACAGGGATCAGCCCCAGCATTTT
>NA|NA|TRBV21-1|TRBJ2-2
CASSNPKETDPLANTGELFF
TGTGCCAGCAGCAACCCAAAGGAAACAGATCCGTTAGCGAACACCGGGGAGCTGTTTTTT
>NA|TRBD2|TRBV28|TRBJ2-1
CASRFSGRGGNEQFF
TGTGCCAGCAGGTTTAGCGGGAGGGGGGGCAATGAGCAGTTCTTC
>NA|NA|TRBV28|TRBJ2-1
CASSWFQRGYNEQFF
TGTGCCAGCAGTTGGTTCCAGCGAGGCTACAATGAGCAGTTCTTC
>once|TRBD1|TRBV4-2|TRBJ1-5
CASSQAGQNSNQPQHF
TGTGCCAGCAGCCAAGCGGGACAGAATAGCAATCAGCCCCAGCATTTT
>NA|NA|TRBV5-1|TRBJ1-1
CASSLGVDTEAFF
TGCGCCAGCAGCTTGGGGGTGGACACTGAAGCTTTCTTT
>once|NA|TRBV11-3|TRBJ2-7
CASSLDRGFHRSSYEQYF
TGTGCCAGCAGCTTAGATAGAGGGTTTCACAGGAGCTCCTACGAGCAGTACTTC
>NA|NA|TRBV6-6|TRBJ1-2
CASSYSGGANYGYTF
TGTGCCAGCAGTTACTCCGGGGGTGCCAACTATGGCTACACCTTC
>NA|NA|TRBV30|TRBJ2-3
CAWTPGGGFTDTQYF
TGTGCCTGGACCCCGGGTGGGGGATTCACAGATACGCAGTATTTT
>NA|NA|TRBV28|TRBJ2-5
CASSSTRQRMETQYF
TGTGCCAGCAGTTCGACCCGACAGAGAATGGAGACCCAGTACTTC
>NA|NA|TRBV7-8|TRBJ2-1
CASTPGEAPRSYNEQFF
TGTGCCAGCACGCCCGGTGAGGCGCCTCGGTCCTACAATGAGCAGTTCTTC
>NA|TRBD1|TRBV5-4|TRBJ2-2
CASSFTRDSQSTGELFF
TGTGCCAGCAGCTTTACTCGGGACAGTCAAAGCACCGGGGAGCTGTTTTTT
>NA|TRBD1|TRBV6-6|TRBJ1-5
CASGVDREDQPQHF
TGTGCCAGCGGTGTGGACAGGGAAGATCAGCCCCAGCATTTT
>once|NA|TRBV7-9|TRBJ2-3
CASSLASWGDTDTQYF
TGTGCCAGCAGCTTAGCGTCGTGGGGGGATACAGATACGCAGTATTTT
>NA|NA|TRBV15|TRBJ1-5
CATSRKMSRNSNQPQHF
TGTGCCACCAGCAGAAAGATGTCCAGAAATAGCAATCAGCCCCAGCATTTT
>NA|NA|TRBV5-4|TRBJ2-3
CASSSISTDTQYF
TGTGCCAGCAGCTCCATAAGCACAGATACGCAGTATTTT
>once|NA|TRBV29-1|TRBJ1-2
CSVEDPDRLGYTF
TGCAGCGTTGAAGATCCGGACCGTTTAGGCTACACCTTC
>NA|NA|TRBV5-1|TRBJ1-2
CASSLTQGTYGYTF
TGCGCCAGCAGCTTGACACAGGGAACCTATGGCTACACCTTC
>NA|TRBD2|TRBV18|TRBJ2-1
CASSLNSGGVYNEQFF
TGTGCCAGCTCACTGAACTCGGGGGGGGTATACAATGAGCAGTTCTTC
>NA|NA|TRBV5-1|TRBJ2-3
CASSSGPEGDTQYF
TGCGCCAGCAGTTCAGGACCAGAGGGAGATACGCAGTATTTT
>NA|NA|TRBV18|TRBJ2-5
CASSPMDSSLQETQYF
TGTGCCAGCTCACCCATGGACAGCAGCCTACAAGAGACCCAGTACTTC
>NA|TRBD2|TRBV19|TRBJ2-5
CASSIGGGTSGVRRETQYF
TGTGCCAGTAGTATAGGGGGTGGGACTAGCGGGGTAAGGCGAGAGACCCAGTACTTC
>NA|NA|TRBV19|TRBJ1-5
CASSNPVWTNQPQHF
TGTGCCAGTAGTAACCCGGTATGGACCAATCAGCCCCAGCATTTT
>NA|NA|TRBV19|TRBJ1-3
CASSTGPPGPGNTIYF
TGTGCCAGTAGTACGGGCCCCCCGGGTCCTGGAAACACCATATATTTT
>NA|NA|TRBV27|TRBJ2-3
CASSLGSRRTDTQYF
TGTGCCAGCAGTTTAGGTTCACGACGCACAGATACGCAGTATTTT
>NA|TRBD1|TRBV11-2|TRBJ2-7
CASRRTGTSYEQYF
TGTGCCAGCAGAAGGACAGGGACCTCCTACGAGCAGTACTTC
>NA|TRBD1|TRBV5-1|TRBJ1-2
CASRTDGQGASGYTF
TGCGCCAGCAGAACGGACGGACAGGGGGCGAGTGGCTACACCTTC
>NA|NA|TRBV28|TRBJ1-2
CASSLVQTIYTF
TGTGCCAGCAGTTTAGTGCAAACGATTTACACCTTC
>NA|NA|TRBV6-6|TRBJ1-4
CASSQGLLNEKLFF
TGTGCCAGCAGCCAGGGACTTTTGAATGAAAAACTGTTTTTT
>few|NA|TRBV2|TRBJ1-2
CASSVSYGYTF
TGTGCCAGCAGTGTCAGCTATGGCTACACCTTC
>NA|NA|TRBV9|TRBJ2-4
CASSATGTVNIQYF
TGTGCCAGCAGCGCCACCGGGACTGTGAACATTCAGTACTTC
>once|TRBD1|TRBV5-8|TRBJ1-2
CASSHRDRNTYGYTF
TGTGCCAGCAGCCACCGGGACAGGAACACATATGGCTACACCTTC
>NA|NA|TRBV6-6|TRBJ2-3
CASSYGRTATDTQYF
TGTGCCAGCAGTTACGGGCGGACAGCCACAGATACGCAGTATTTT
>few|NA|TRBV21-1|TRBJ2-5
CASSRGQETQYF
TGTGCCAGCAGCAGGGGTCAAGAGACCCAGTACTTC
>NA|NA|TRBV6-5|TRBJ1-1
CASSKQTGEAFF
TGTGCCAGCAGTAAGCAAACGGGTGAAGCTTTCTTT
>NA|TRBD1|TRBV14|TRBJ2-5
CASSQDTGGWETQYF
TGTGCCAGCAGCCAAGACACAGGGGGTTGGGAGACCCAGTACTTC